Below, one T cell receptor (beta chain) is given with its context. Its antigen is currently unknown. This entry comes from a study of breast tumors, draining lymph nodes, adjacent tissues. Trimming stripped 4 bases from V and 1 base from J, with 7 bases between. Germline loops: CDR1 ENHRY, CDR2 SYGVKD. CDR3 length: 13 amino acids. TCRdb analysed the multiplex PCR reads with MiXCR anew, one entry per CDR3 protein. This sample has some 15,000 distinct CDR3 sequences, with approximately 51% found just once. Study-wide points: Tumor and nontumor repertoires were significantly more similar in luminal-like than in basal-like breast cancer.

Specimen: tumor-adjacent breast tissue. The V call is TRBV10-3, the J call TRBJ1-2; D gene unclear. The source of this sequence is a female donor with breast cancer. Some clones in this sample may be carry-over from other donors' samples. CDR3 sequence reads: CAISAEVNYGYTF. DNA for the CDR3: TGTGCCATCAGTGCGGAAGTTAACTATGGCTACACCTTC.